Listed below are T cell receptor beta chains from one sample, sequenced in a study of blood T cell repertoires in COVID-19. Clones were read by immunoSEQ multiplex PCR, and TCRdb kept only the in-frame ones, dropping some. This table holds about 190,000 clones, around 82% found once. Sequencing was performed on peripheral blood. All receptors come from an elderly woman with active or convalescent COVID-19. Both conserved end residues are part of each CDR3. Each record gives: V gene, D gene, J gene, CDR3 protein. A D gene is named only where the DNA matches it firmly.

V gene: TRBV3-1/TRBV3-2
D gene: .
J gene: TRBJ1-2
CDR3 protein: CASSQVQGRDGYTF

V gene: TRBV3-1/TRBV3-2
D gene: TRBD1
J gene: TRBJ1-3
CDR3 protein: CASSRAGGVGNTIYF

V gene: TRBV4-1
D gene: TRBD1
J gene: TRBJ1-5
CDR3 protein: CASSQSRGTSNQPQHF

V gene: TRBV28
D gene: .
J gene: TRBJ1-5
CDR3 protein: CASSLLRGYQPQHF

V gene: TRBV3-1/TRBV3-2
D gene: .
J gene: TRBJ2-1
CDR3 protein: CASSQVDSDNEQFF

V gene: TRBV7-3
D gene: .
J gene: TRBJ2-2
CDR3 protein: CASSLRGGITGELFF

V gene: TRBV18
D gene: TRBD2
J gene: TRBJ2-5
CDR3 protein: CASSPRNGGEETQYF

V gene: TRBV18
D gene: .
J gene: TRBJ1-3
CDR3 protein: CASSPPGSVAGNTIYF

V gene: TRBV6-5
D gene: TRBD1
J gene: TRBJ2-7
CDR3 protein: CASSTDRVYEQYF

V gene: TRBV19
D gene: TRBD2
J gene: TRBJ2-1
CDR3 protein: CASTDGGLAGVEQFF

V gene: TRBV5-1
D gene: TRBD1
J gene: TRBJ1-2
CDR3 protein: CASSPGQGNGYTF

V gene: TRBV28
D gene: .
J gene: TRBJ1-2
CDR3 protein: CASSASTGLLDNYGYTF

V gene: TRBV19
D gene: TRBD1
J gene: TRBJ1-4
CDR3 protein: CASSADRDRPNEKLFF